This TCR beta chain was obtained from a study of T cells in Graves' hyperthyroidism and ophthalmopathy. This clonotype appeared many times. Amplified regions were TCR beta CDR3 sequences from RNA transcripts. In the first-round RT-PCR of the TCR CDR3, the HTBI primer set was used. TCRdb re-analysed the multiplex PCR reads in MiXCR, keeping a single row per CDR3 protein. In the table there are around 350,000 distinct CDR3 sequences, approximately 14% of which are singletons. Ophthalmopathy patients showed a Clinical Activity Score of at least 3, NOSPECS grade of at least 4 and duration under 3 months. Uncontrolled infection, other autoimmune disease, pregnancy or lactation excluded patients. Trimming stripped 6 bases from V and 5 bases from J, with 13 bases between. The CDR3 loop spans 13 amino acids. Germline V gives CDR1 SNHLY, CDR2 FYNNEI.

This chain uses TRBV2 with TRBJ2-5; no definite D call. The sequenced material came from blood. The clonotype was recovered from a woman between 25 and 40 years old with Graves' ophthalmopathy. CDR3 region: CASRRREVETQYF. CDR3 in DNA: TGTGCCAGCAGGCGAAGGGAAGTGGAGACCCAGTACTTC.